A selection of T cell receptor beta chains follows, all from one sample in a study of T cell responses to AZD1222 COVID-19 vaccine. Method: immunoSEQ multiplex PCR; TCRdb's copy keeps in-frame clones and lacks some. The data hold about 55,000 clones, with roughly nine tenths observed a single time. Sequencing was performed on peripheral blood, taken on day 0 of AZD1222 vaccination. These receptors originate from an adult in good health. Each CDR3 is given with its conserved first and last residue. D genes are given only for firm matches. Not all rows give a size; the values are once, few, many and, for expanded clones, a class.

CDR3: CASKLQGPKEKLFF
DNA: TGTGCCAGCAAGTTGCAGGGGCCGAAAGAAAAACTGTTTTTT
V: TRBV6-5
size: -
D: -
J: TRBJ1-4

CDR3: CASSLGQNQETQYF
DNA: TGCGCCAGCAGCTTGGGACAGAACCAAGAGACCCAGTACTTC
V: TRBV5-1
size: -
D: -
J: TRBJ2-5

CDR3: CASSPGAGGNQPQHF
DNA: TGCGCCAGCTCCCCCGGGGCAGGGGGCAATCAGCCCCAGCATTTT
V: TRBV5-1
size: -
D: -
J: TRBJ1-5

CDR3: CAISESVGTDTQYF
DNA: TGTGCCATCAGTGAGTCCGTGGGCACAGATACGCAGTATTTT
V: TRBV10-3
size: -
D: -
J: TRBJ2-3

CDR3: CASSQDRANQPQHF
DNA: TGTGCCAGCAGCCAAGATCGGGCCAATCAGCCCCAGCATTTT
V: TRBV3-1/TRBV3-2
size: -
D: -
J: TRBJ1-5

CDR3: CATSDFLGSGRLADTQYF
DNA: TGTGCCACCAGTGATTTTTTGGGAAGCGGGAGGTTGGCAGATACGCAGTATTTT
V: TRBV24-1
size: -
D: TRBD2
J: TRBJ2-3

CDR3: CASSKGQENTGELFF
DNA: TGTGCCAGCAGCAAGGGACAGGAGAACACCGGGGAGCTGTTTTTT
V: TRBV21-1
size: -
D: -
J: TRBJ2-2

CDR3: CSVDYQNNEQFF
DNA: TGCAGCGTTGACTATCAGAACAATGAGCAGTTCTTC
V: TRBV29-1
size: -
D: -
J: TRBJ2-1

CDR3: CASSIGAGGPYEQYF
DNA: TGTGCCAGTAGTATAGGAGCGGGAGGACCATACGAGCAGTACTTC
V: TRBV19
size: -
D: TRBD2
J: TRBJ2-7

CDR3: CAISATTGGAGTEAFF
DNA: TGTGCCATCAGTGCGACGACAGGGGGCGCCGGCACTGAAGCTTTCTTT
V: TRBV10-3
size: -
D: TRBD1
J: TRBJ1-1

CDR3: CASSEPGNTDTQYF
DNA: TGCGCCAGCAGTGAACCGGGGAACACAGATACGCAGTATTTT
V: TRBV10-1
size: few
D: -
J: TRBJ2-3

CDR3: CASSRTVSNEKLFF
DNA: TGTGCCAGCAGCCGGACAGTAAGCAATGAAAAACTGTTTTTT
V: TRBV28
size: -
D: -
J: TRBJ1-4

CDR3: CASRGIQGRGTEAFF
DNA: TGTGCCAGCAGAGGGATACAGGGAAGAGGTACTGAAGCTTTCTTT
V: TRBV3-1/TRBV3-2
size: -
D: -
J: TRBJ1-1

CDR3: CASSPSGVGTEAFF
DNA: TGCGCCAGCAGCCCCTCAGGGGTTGGAACTGAAGCTTTCTTT
V: TRBV5-1
size: -
D: -
J: TRBJ1-1

CDR3: CSARDRNEQFF
DNA: TGCAGTGCTAGAGATAGAAATGAGCAGTTCTTC
V: TRBV20-1
size: -
D: -
J: TRBJ2-1

CDR3: CATSREGGSYNEQFF
DNA: TGTGCCACCAGCAGAGAAGGGGGCTCCTACAATGAGCAGTTCTTC
V: TRBV15
size: -
D: -
J: TRBJ2-1

CDR3: CASSRSGVETQYF
DNA: TGTGCCAGCAGCCGTAGCGGTGTAGAGACCCAGTACTTC
V: TRBV3-1/TRBV3-2
size: few
D: -
J: TRBJ2-5

CDR3: CASKRLAGVGSEQYF
DNA: TGTGCCAGCAAGAGGCTAGCGGGAGTTGGGTCGGAGCAGTACTTC
V: TRBV2
size: -
D: TRBD2
J: TRBJ2-7

CDR3: CASRPPGTGMGETQYF
DNA: TGTGCCAGCAGACCTCCCGGGACAGGGATGGGGGAGACCCAGTACTTC
V: TRBV7-2
size: once
D: TRBD1
J: TRBJ2-5

CDR3: CASSIPRWQQEFSGELFF
DNA: TGTGCCAGCAGCATCCCTCGCTGGCAACAAGAATTCTCCGGGGAGCTGTTTTTT
V: TRBV3-1/TRBV3-2
size: -
D: -
J: TRBJ2-2

CDR3: CAFPGQGDYGYTF
DNA: TGTGCCTTCCCGGGACAGGGGGACTATGGCTACACCTTC
V: TRBV30
size: -
D: TRBD1
J: TRBJ1-2

CDR3: CASSLGSKNIQYF
DNA: TGTGCCAGCAGCTTAGGGTCTAAAAACATTCAGTACTTC
V: TRBV13
size: -
D: -
J: TRBJ2-4

CDR3: CASSEQGQGDTEAFF
DNA: TGTGCCAGCAGTGAACAGGGACAGGGCGACACTGAAGCTTTCTTT
V: TRBV2
size: -
D: TRBD1
J: TRBJ1-1

CDR3: CASSTGTGASLYLYEQYF
DNA: TGTGCCAGCAGCACTGGGACAGGGGCTAGCCTATATCTCTACGAGCAGTACTTC
V: TRBV21-1
size: -
D: -
J: TRBJ2-7